This T cell receptor beta chain was captured in a study of blood T cell repertoires in COVID-19 (dated by TCRdb to the early 2020s). Study-level background: Samples covering the acute and convalescent phases of COVID-19 were provided by collaborators in the United States, Italy and Spain. A de-identified subject ID, COVID-19 status, age in years and sex were almost always included in the sample metadata. The samples were drawn from two sources: the first 160 participants of the ongoing ImmuneRACE study, and 950 to 1,500 subjects contributed by 6 global collaborators. The repertoires were released in a freely available public database meant as a resource for research on the immune response to SARS-CoV-2. Where HLA class I and class II types were available, the types were taken from metadata supplied by the sample provider, not from assay-based typing. The material from the prospective study consisted of cDNA or gDNA derived from T cells, B-cell-depleted T cells, or PBMCs. Deeply sampled blood TCRbeta repertoires from subjects exposed to, actively infected with, or recovered from COVID-19 were included in the dataset. The study at large found these results: How much clinical and demographic metadata was included differed by source and by participant, and the metadata was provided uncurated.

TCRbeta CDR3 regions were amplified from genomic DNA by means of the immunoSEQ Assay, a bias-controlled multiplex PCR. Concerning the study's data processing: The number of nucleated cells in each sample was estimated by amplification of reference gene primers within the assay. To quantify the absolute abundance of each unique TCRbeta CDR3 rearrangement, sequence reads were collapsed and filtered. Productive Simpson clonality was computed per sample as the square root of Simpson's diversity index over productive rearrangements. Entries here come from immuneACCESS through TCRdb and include only in-frame sequences with V and J called. Some clones fail to appear in such tables; in the studies checked, an unresolved V gene covers under half of the shortfall, and the cause of the remainder is unknown. V and J calls and clone size are given by that table; D and trimming were obtained from the DNA. The sample table lists 90,000 to 150,000 clones, around 89% of them with a count of one. Of the sample, approximately 27% is held by the ten largest clones.

From the germline V gene, CDR1 is SGHVS and CDR2 is FQNEAQ. Trimming at the junction amounts to 5 bases on V and 2 bases on J, and the germline ends lie 13 bases apart. The CDR3 spans 14 residues, from the cysteine through the phenylalanine. Only the CDR3 portion is preserved as DNA: 42 bases, with reading frame beginning at the first base. Turning to this clone: Which antigen it targets is not known. Within one base of it there is no much larger clone, and no base qualities were kept.

Whole blood was collected in K2EDTA tubes by collaborating institutions according to the institutions' own protocols. For TCRbeta analysis, collaborators shipped samples as frozen whole blood, isolated PBMCs, or DNA extracted from either of those sample types. The origin of this receptor is a man aged 70 or older with active or convalescent COVID-19. Here the chain combines TRBV7-8 and TRBJ2-7; the D segment could be TRBD1, given 6 matching bases. The sequencing sample was made of peripheral blood. CDR3 protein: CASSPKGQAYEQYF. The DNA reads TGTGCCAGCAGCCCCAAGGGACAAGCCTACGAGCAGTACTTC.